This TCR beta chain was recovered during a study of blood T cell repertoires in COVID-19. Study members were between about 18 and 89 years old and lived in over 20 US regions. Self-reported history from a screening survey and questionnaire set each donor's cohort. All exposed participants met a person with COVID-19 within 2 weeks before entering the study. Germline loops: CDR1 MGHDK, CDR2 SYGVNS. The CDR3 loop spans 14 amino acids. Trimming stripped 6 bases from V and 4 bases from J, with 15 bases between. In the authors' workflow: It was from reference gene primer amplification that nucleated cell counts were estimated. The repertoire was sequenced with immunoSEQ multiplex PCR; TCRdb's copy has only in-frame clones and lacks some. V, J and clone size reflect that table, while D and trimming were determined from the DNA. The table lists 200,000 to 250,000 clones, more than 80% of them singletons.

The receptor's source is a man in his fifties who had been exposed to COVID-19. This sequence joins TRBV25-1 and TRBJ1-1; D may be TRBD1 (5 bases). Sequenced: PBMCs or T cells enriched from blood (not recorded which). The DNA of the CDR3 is TGTGCCAGCAGCACTGTGGGGGGGATCACTGAAGCTTTCTTT. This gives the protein CASSTVGGITEAFF.